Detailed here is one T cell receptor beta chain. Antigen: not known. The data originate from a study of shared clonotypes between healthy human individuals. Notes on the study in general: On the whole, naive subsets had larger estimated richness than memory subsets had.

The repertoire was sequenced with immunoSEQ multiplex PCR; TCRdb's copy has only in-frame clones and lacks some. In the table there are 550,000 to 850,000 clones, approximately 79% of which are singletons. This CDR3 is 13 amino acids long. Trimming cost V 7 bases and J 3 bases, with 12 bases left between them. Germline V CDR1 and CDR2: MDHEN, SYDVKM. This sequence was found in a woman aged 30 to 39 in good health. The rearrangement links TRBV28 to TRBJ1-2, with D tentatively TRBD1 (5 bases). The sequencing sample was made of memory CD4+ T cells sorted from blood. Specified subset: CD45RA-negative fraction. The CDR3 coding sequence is TGTGCCAGCAAAGCGGGGGGGGACTATGGCTACACCTTC. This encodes CASKAGGDYGYTF.